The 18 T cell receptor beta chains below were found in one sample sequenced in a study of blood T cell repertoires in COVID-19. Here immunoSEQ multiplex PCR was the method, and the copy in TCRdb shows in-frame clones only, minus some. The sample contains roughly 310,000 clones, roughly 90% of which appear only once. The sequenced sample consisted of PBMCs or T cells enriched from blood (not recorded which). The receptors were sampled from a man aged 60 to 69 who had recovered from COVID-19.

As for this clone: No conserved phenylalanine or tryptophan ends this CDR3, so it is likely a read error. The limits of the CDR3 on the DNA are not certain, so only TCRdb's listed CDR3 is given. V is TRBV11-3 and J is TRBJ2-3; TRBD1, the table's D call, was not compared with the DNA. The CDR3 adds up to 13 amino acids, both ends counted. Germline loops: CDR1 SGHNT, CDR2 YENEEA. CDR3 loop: CASSLAGKRGIRL.

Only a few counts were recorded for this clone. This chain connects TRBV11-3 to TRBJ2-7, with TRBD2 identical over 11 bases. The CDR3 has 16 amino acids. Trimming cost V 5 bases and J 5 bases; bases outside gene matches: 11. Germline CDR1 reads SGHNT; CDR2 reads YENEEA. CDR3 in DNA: TGTGCCAGCAGCCCCCCTTACGCTAGCGGGAGGCACGAGCAGTACTTC. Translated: CASSPPYASGRHEQYF.

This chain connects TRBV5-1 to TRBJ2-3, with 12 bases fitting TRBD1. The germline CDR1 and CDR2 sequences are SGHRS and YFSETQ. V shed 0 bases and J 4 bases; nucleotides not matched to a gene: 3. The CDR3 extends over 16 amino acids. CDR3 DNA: TGCGCCAGCAGCTTGGGGGACAGGGGGCGGGCAGATACGCAGTATTTT. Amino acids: CASSLGDRGRADTQYF.

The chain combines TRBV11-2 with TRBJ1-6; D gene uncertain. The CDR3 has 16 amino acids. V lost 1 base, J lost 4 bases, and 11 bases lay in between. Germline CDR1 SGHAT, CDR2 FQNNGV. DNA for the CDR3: TGTGCCAGCAGCTTAGCGGCAGGTTTATATAATTCACCCCTCCACTTT. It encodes CASSLAAGLYNSPLHF.

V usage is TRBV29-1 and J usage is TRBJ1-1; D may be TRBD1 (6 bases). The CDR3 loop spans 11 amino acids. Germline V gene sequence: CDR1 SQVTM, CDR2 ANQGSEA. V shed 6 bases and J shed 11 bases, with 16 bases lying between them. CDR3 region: CSVIGAGDAFF. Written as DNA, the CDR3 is TGCAGCGTGATAGGGGCAGGGGACGCTTTCTTT. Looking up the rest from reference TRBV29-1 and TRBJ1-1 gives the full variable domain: SAVISQKPSRDICQRGTSLTIQCQVDSQVTMMFWYRQQPGQSLTLIATANQGSEATYESGFVIDKFPISRPNLTFSTLTVSNMSPEDSSIYLCSVIGAGDAFFGQGTRLTVV.

CDR3 sequence reads: CASSQVGRDRTNYGYTF. The CDR3 region has the DNA TGTGCCAGCAGCCAAGTGGGCCGGGACAGGACTAACTATGGCTACACCTTC. The gene calls are TRBV3-1 (or the pseudogene TRBV3-2) and TRBJ1-2, with 8 positions matching TRBD1. V was pared by 1 base and J by 0 bases, with 7 bases of the junction left unmatched. This CDR3 region has 17 residues. Germline CDR1 is LGHDT and CDR2 is YNNKEL (reference sequence).

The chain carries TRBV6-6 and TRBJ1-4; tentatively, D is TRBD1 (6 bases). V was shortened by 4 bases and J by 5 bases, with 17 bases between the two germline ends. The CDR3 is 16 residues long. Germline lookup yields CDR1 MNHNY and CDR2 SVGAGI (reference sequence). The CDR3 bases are TGTGCCAGCAGTTTCACGATACAGGGTGGGAATGAAAAACTGTTTTTT. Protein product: CASSFTIQGGNEKLFF.

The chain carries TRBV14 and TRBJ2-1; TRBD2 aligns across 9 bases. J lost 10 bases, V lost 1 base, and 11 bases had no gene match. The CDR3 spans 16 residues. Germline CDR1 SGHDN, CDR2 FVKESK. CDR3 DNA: TGTGCCAGCAGCCAAGTCCGAGCGGGAGGTGGCGGCGAGCAGTTCTTC. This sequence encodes CASSQVRAGGGGEQFF.

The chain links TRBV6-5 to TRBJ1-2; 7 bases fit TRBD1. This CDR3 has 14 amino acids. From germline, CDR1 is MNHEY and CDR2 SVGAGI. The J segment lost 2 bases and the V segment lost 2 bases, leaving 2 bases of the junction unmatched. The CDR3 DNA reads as TGTGCCAGCAGTTACCGGGACAGAAACTATGGCTACACCTTC. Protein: CASSYRDRNYGYTF.

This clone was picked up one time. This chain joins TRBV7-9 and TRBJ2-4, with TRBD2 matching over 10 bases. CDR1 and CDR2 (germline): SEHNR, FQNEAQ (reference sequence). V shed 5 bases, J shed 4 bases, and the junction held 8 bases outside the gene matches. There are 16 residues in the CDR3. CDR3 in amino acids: CASSETSGVGKNIQYF. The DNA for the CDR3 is TGTGCCAGCAGCGAAACTAGCGGGGTGGGGAAAAACATTCAGTACTTC.

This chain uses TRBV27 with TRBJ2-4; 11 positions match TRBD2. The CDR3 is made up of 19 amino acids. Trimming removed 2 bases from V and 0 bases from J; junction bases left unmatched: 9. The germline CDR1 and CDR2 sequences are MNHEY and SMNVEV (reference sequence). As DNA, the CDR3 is TGTGCCAGCAGTTTAGTTAGCGGGAGGGCGACCCTAGCCAAAAACATTCAGTACTTC. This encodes CASSLVSGRATLAKNIQYF.

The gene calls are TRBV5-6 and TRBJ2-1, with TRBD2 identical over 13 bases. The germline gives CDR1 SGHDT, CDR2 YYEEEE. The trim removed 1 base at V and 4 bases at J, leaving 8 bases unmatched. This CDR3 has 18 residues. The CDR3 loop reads CASSLWGTSGAIYNEQFF. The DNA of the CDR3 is TGTGCCAGCAGCTTGTGGGGGACTAGCGGGGCTATATACAATGAGCAGTTCTTC.

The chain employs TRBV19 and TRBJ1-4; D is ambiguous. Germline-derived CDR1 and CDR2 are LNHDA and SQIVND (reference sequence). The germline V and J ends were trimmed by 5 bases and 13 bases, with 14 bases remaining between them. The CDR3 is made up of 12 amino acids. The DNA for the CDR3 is TGTGCCAGTAGTCCGAATGGAGGCTCACTGTTTTTT. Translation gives CASSPNGGSLFF.

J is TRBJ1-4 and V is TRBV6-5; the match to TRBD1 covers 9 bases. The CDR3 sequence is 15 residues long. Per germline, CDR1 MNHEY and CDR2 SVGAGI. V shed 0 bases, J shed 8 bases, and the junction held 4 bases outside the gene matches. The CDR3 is CASSYSGTGREKLFF. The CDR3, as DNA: TGTGCCAGCAGTTACTCGGGGACAGGGAGGGAAAAACTGTTTTTT.

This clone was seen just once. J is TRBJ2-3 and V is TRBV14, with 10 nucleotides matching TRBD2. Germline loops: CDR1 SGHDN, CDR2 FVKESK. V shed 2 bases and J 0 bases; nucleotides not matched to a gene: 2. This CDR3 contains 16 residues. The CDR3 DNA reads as TGTGCCAGCAGCCAACTAGCGGGAGCTAGCACAGATACGCAGTATTTT. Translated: CASSQLAGASTDTQYF.

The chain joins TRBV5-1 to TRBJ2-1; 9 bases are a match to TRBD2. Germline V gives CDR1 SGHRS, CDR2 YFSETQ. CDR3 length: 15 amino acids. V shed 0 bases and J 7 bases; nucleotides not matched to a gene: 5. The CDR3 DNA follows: TGCGCCAGCAGCTTGGGGCCTAGCGGGAATAATGAGCAGTTCTTC. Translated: CASSLGPSGNNEQFF.

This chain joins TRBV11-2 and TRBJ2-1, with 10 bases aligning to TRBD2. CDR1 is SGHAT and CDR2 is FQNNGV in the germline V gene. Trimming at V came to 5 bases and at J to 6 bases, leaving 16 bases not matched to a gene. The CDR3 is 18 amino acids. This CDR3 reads CASSNTGTSDEARNEQFF. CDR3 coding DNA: TGTGCCAGCAGCAATACCGGGACTAGCGACGAAGCCCGCAATGAGCAGTTCTTC.

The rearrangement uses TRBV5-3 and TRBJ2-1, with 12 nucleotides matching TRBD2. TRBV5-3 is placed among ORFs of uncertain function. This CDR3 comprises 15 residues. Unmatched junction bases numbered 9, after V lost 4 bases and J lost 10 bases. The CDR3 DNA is TGTGCCAGAAGCCTTGGGACTAGCGGGCCCTGGGAGCAGTTCTTC. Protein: CARSLGTSGPWEQFF.